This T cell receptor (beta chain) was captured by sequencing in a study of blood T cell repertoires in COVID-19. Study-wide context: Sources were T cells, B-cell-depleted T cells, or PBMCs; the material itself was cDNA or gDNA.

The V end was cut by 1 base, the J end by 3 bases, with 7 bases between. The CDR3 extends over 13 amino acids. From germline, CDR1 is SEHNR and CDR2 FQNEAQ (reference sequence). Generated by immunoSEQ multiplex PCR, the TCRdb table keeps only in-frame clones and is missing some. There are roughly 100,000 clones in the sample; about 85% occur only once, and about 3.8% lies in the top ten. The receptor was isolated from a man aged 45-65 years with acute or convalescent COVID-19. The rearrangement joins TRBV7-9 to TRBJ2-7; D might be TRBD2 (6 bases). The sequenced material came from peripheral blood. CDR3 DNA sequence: TGTGCCAGCAGCTTAGGGGGAGGCTACGAGCAGTACTTC. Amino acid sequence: CASSLGGGYEQYF.